A selection of T cell receptor beta chains follows, all from one sample in a study of regulatory and conventional T cells in breast cancer. Using its own MiXCR run on the PCR reads, TCRdb lists one record per CDR3 protein. The sample lists 15,000 or so distinct CDR3 sequences; around a third were seen once. Material: conventional T cells from blood. The receptors stem from a female donor in good health. Each CDR3 is given with its conserved first and last residue. The D gene is left open where the match is weak. The size entry is marked missing in some rows and otherwise reads once, few, many or a size class.

abundance	j_gene	d_gene	v_gene	CDR3aa	CDR3nt
.	TRBJ1-6	.	TRBV6-2/TRBV6-3	CASSSRPLVSTPLHF	TGTGCCAGCAGTTCCCGCCCCCTCGTAAGTACACCCCTCCACTTT
few	TRBJ1-4	.	TRBV4-3	CASSQGSRDNEKLFF	TGCGCCAGCAGCCAAGGATCGAGAGATAATGAAAAACTGTTTTTT
.	TRBJ2-7	.	TRBV19	CASGINPLFGTPGPGKIYEQYF	TGTGCCAGTGGGATAAACCCGCTTTTTGGCACTCCCGGGCCAGGCAAAATCTACGAGCAGTACTTC
.	TRBJ1-4	.	TRBV27	CASSFFRGATNEKLFF	TGTGCCAGCAGTTTCTTCCGCGGGGCAACTAATGAAAAACTGTTTTTT
medium-sized	TRBJ1-5	.	TRBV7-2	CASSFAGAGNQPQHF	TGTGCCAGCAGCTTCGCTGGGGCGGGCAATCAGCCCCAGCATTTT
.	TRBJ2-1	.	TRBV7-2	CASSLRGVGSSYNEQFF	TGTGCCAGCAGCTTAAGGGGGGTTGGGAGCTCCTACAATGAGCAGTTCTTC
.	TRBJ2-5	.	TRBV28	CANSFLDRLETQYF	TGTGCTAACAGTTTCCTCGACCGATTGGAGACCCAGTACTTC
few	TRBJ2-1	TRBD2	TRBV11-2	CASSLGNSGSYNEQFF	TGTGCCAGCAGCTTAGGTAATAGCGGGAGCTACAATGAGCAGTTCTTC
medium-sized	TRBJ2-5	TRBD1	TRBV30	CAWSAGGETQYF	TGTGCCTGGAGTGCAGGGGGCGAGACCCAGTACTTC
.	TRBJ2-5	.	TRBV5-1	CASSPNAGKEETQYF	TGCGCCAGCAGCCCAAACGCCGGCAAGGAAGAGACCCAGTACTTC
.	TRBJ1-5	.	TRBV24-1	CATSDSRDPNQPQHF	TGTGCCACCAGTGATTCCCGGGACCCAAATCAGCCCCAGCATTTT
.	TRBJ2-1	.	TRBV20-1	CSARGTRPHEQFF	TGCAGTGCTAGAGGGACCCGTCCCCATGAGCAGTTCTTC
.	TRBJ2-2	TRBD1	TRBV7-9	CASRPHVAGQGADTGELFF	TGTGCCAGCAGACCCCACGTTGCGGGACAGGGGGCGGACACCGGGGAGCTGTTTTTT
few	TRBJ2-2	.	TRBV7-2	CASSRPGRDGELFF	TGTGCCAGCAGCCGACCCGGACGCGACGGGGAGCTGTTTTTT
.	TRBJ2-7	.	TRBV5-1	CASSFKSEQYF	TGCGCCAGCAGCTTCAAGTCCGAGCAGTACTTC
few	TRBJ2-1	TRBD2	TRBV7-3	CASSERTSGKINEQFF	TGTGCCAGCAGCGAACGGACTAGCGGGAAGATCAATGAGCAGTTCTTC
medium-sized	TRBJ1-2	.	TRBV9	CASSSRGVRGYGYTF	TGTGCCAGCAGCTCTCGCGGCGTGAGGGGCTATGGCTACACCTTC
.	TRBJ1-4	.	TRBV29-1	CSVTGQSTEKLFF	TGCAGCGTTACGGGACAATCGACAGAAAAACTGTTTTTT
few	TRBJ2-1	.	TRBV6-2/TRBV6-3	CASTQTRTYNEQFF	TGTGCCAGCACGCAGACTAGAACCTACAATGAGCAGTTCTTC
few	TRBJ2-2	TRBD1	TRBV5-1	CASSLDRGGPGELFF	TGCGCCAGCAGCCTTGACAGGGGCGGCCCCGGGGAGCTGTTTTTT
.	TRBJ2-1	.	TRBV5-1	CASSPAGPPSSYNEQFF	TGCGCCAGCAGCCCCGCGGGACCACCGAGCTCCTACAATGAGCAGTTCTTC
few	TRBJ2-1	.	TRBV6-5	CASHPAGRQNEQFF	TGTGCCAGCCACCCGGCGGGGAGACAGAATGAGCAGTTCTTC
once	TRBJ2-6	.	TRBV4-1	CASSQAPGEANVLTF	TGCGCCAGCAGCCAAGCCCCAGGGGAAGCCAACGTCCTGACTTTC
.	TRBJ2-5	.	TRBV5-6	CASSRQETQYF	TGTGCCAGCAGCCGCCAAGAGACCCAGTACTTC
few	TRBJ2-7	.	TRBV20-1	CSAREGPRQHPYEQYF	TGCAGTGCTAGAGAGGGTCCTAGACAGCATCCCTACGAGCAGTACTTC
.	TRBJ2-2	.	TRBV12-3/TRBV12-4	CASKNRPPVDGELFF	TGTGCCAGCAAAAACCGACCTCCCGTGGACGGGGAGCTGTTTTTT
.	TRBJ1-1	.	TRBV29-1	CSADGQANTEAFF	TGCAGCGCCGATGGACAAGCGAACACTGAAGCTTTCTTT
few	TRBJ2-3	.	TRBV6-1	CASKGTDTQYF	TGTGCCAGCAAGGGCACAGATACGCAGTATTTT
medium-sized	TRBJ2-3	TRBD2	TRBV5-1	CASSSGGEASTDTQYF	TGCGCCAGCAGCTCGGGGGGGGAAGCTAGCACAGATACGCAGTATTTT
.	TRBJ2-7	.	TRBV11-1	CASSSPSRGASYEQYF	TGTGCCAGCAGCTCACCCTCACGGGGGGCCTCCTACGAGCAGTACTTC
.	TRBJ1-1	.	TRBV20-1	CSARAGAKNTEAFF	TGCAGTGCTAGGGCAGGGGCCAAGAACACTGAAGCTTTCTTT
.	TRBJ1-5	.	TRBV5-1	CASSLAGELHQPQHF	TGCGCCAGCAGCCTGGCGGGGGAGTTGCATCAGCCCCAGCATTTT